The 18 T cell receptor beta chains reported below all come from one sample, sequenced in a study of cytomegalovirus exposure and HLA in healthy donors. With 60 Vbeta and 13 Jbeta primers, the PCR was carried out. The method was immunoSEQ multiplex PCR; TCRdb's version includes in-frame clones alone and lacks a portion of them. This sample has under 150,000 clones, with approximately 84% found just once. The sequencing sample was made of PBMCs. These TCRs come from a woman aged 18-29 years in good health and CMV-seronegative.

This chain uses TRBV6-1 with TRBJ1-5; D is undetermined. CDR3 size: 17 residues. Germline lookup yields CDR1 MNHNS and CDR2 SASEGT. V was trimmed by 0 bases and J by 5 bases, leaving 17 bases between them. The CDR3 spells CASSEARTGFSHQPQHF. CDR3 nucleotides: TGTGCCAGCAGTGAAGCGAGGACGGGGTTTTCCCATCAGCCCCAGCATTTT.

In the case of this clone: Other DNA sequences in the same sample also yield this CDR3. This chain uses TRBV6-5 with TRBJ1-3; no definite D call. V was cut by 5 bases and J by 0 bases, with 5 bases left in between. This CDR3 region has 13 residues. Germline CDR1 reads MNHEY; CDR2 reads SVGAGI. CDR3 sequence: CASSPSSGNTIYF. In DNA form, the CDR3 reads TGTGCCAGCAGTCCGAGCTCTGGAAACACCATATATTTT.

The chain has TRBV10-2 and TRBJ2-1, with TRBD2 matching 14 bases. With V trimmed by 7 bases and J by 4 bases, 12 bases remained unmatched. This CDR3 spans 18 amino acids. Germline loops: CDR1 WSHSY, CDR2 SAAADI. The chain's CDR3 is CASNPGLAGVTVYNEQFF. The CDR3 nucleotides are TGCGCCAGCAATCCGGGACTAGCGGGGGTAACGGTATACAATGAGCAGTTCTTC.

The chain uses TRBV5-1 and TRBJ1-1; 7 bases fit TRBD1. This CDR3 is 14 amino acids long. The J segment lost 5 bases and the V segment lost 1 base, leaving 5 bases of the junction unmatched. Per the germline V gene, CDR1 is SGHRS and CDR2 is YFSETQ. CDR3 sequence reads: CASSLHRGLTEAFF. The CDR3 region has the DNA TGCGCCAGCAGCTTGCATAGGGGGCTTACTGAAGCTTTCTTT. The complete variable domain, with remaining parts taken from reference TRBV5-1 and TRBJ1-1, reads KAGVTQTPRYLIKTRGQQVTLSCSPISGHRSVSWYQQTPGQGLQFLFEYFSETQRNKGNFPGRFSGRQFSNSRSEMNVSTLELGDSALYLCASSLHRGLTEAFFGQGTRLTVV.

The chain joins TRBV19 to TRBJ2-7; 7 bases agree with TRBD2. CDR1 is LNHDA, CDR2 SQIVND, per germline (reference sequence). J was trimmed by 1 base and V by 4 bases; bases with no gene match: 4. The CDR3 length is 14 residues. CDR3 DNA sequence: TGTGCCAGTAGTAGTCTAGCGGATTCCTACGAGCAGTACTTC. Its protein is CASSSLADSYEQYF.

The V and J genes are TRBV5-6 and TRBJ2-7; D is unclear. Trimming took off 4 bases at V and 0 bases at J, with 11 bases between the two ends. The CDR3 is made up of 14 amino acids. CDR1 and CDR2 (germline): SGHDT, YYEEEE. The CDR3 here is CASSHLLSSYEQYF. The CDR3 DNA reads as TGTGCCAGCAGCCACCTTCTTAGCTCCTACGAGCAGTACTTC.

In regard to this clone: Other DNA sequences from this sample encode an identical CDR3 as well. The V gene is TRBV30, the J gene TRBJ2-3; TRBD2 agrees at 8 bases. This CDR3 comprises 13 residues. Germline V lookup: CDR1 GTSNPN, CDR2 SVGIG (reference sequence). V shed 6 bases and J 6 bases; nucleotides not matched to a gene: 8. The CDR3 bases are TGTGCCTGCTCTAGCGGGCGAGGTGATACGCAGTATTTT. Translation gives CACSSGRGDTQYF.

The genes are TRBV5-6 and TRBJ1-4; unclear D gene. Trimming cost V 2 bases and J 4 bases, with 9 bases left between them. This CDR3 comprises 14 residues. Looked up from germline, CDR1 is SGHDT and CDR2 is YYEEEE. The CDR3 nucleotides read TGTGCCAGCAGCTTTACGGGGATTAATGAAAAACTGTTTTTT. It specifies CASSFTGINEKLFF.

The chain combines TRBV19 with TRBJ1-2; 7 nucleotides line up with TRBD1. J was trimmed by 2 bases and V by 6 bases; bases with no gene match: 9. CDR1 and CDR2 from the germline V gene are LNHDA and SQIVND (reference sequence). The CDR3 covers 15 residues. Written as DNA, the CDR3 is TGTGCCAGTAGGACTAGTCCGACAGGGAACTATGGCTACACCTTC. It translates to CASRTSPTGNYGYTF. The full variable domain, completed using reference TRBV19 and TRBJ1-2, is DGGITQSPKYLFRKEGQNVTLSCEQNLNHDAMYWYRQDPGQGLRLIYYSQIVNDFQKGDIAEGYSVSREKKESFPLTVTSAQKNPTAFYLCASRTSPTGNYGYTFGSGTRLTVV.

The chain carries TRBV11-2 and TRBJ2-3; D perhaps matches TRBD2 (5 bases). V was clipped by 0 bases and J by 8 bases, with 6 bases between them. Germline V lookup: CDR1 SGHAT, CDR2 FQNNGV. CDR3 length equals 12 residues. CDR3 loop: CASSLERGTQYF. In DNA form, the CDR3 reads TGTGCCAGCAGCTTAGAACGGGGTACGCAGTATTTT. Using reference TRBV11-2 and TRBJ2-3 for the parts outside the CDR3, the full variable domain is EAGVAQSPRYKIIEKRQSVAFWCNPISGHATLYWYQQILGQGPKLLIQFQNNGVVDDSQLPKDRFSAERLKGVDSTLKIQPAKLEDSAVYLCASSLERGTQYFGPGTRLTVL.

This clone has only a few counts. The genes are TRBV7-9 and TRBJ2-7; TRBD1 aligns across 8 bases. V trimming: 6 bases; J trimming: 0 bases; junction bases outside the gene matches: 7. The CDR3 is 15 amino acids. Germline loops: CDR1 SEHNR, CDR2 FQNEAQ (reference sequence). The CDR3 loop is CASRKRTGSSYEQYF. CDR3 bases: TGTGCCAGCAGGAAAAGGACAGGGAGCTCCTACGAGCAGTACTTC.

This clone was found a few times. This sequence joins TRBV6-5 and TRBJ2-3; 10 nucleotides match TRBD2. In germline, CDR1 is MNHEY, CDR2 SVGAGI. V shed 2 bases and J 1 base; nucleotides not matched to a gene: 3. The CDR3 runs to 16 residues. The CDR3 DNA sequence: TGTGCCAGCAGTTACGGGACTAGCGTCCGCACAGATACGCAGTATTTT. Translated: CASSYGTSVRTDTQYF.

The chain combines TRBV7-9 with TRBJ2-5; the match to TRBD2 covers 11 bases. CDR1 SEHNR and CDR2 FQNEAQ come from the germline V gene (reference sequence). The CDR3 runs to 17 residues. After removal of 4 bases from V and 0 bases from J, the junction contained 7 bases not matched to a gene. The CDR3 DNA reads TGTGCCAGCAGCTCCGGGACTAGCGGACCGTACCAAGAGACCCAGTACTTC. Protein product: CASSSGTSGPYQETQYF. Variable domain in full (rest from reference TRBV7-9 and TRBJ2-5): DTGVSQNPRHKITKRGQNVTFRCDPISEHNRLYWYRQTLGQGPEFLTYFQNEAQLEKSRLLSDRFSAERPKGSFSTLEIQRTEQGDSAMYLCASSSGTSGPYQETQYFGPGTRLLVL.

This chain links TRBV7-9 with TRBJ1-2; D gene unclear. V was pared by 8 bases and J by 5 bases, with 12 bases between. The germline V gene encodes CDR1 SEHNR and CDR2 FQNEAQ (reference sequence). This CDR3 comprises 12 residues. The DNA of the CDR3 is TGTGCCAGCTCCCCCCGGGGTTATGGCTACACCTTC. This codes for CASSPRGYGYTF.

This clone is a singleton in its sample. The rearrangement uses TRBV7-9 and TRBJ1-1; the D gene is possibly TRBD1 (5 bases). The CDR3 sequence is 13 residues long. Trimming pared 4 bases from V and 3 bases from J, leaving 9 bases between. Germline V gives CDR1 SEHNR, CDR2 FQNEAQ (reference sequence). CDR3 sequence: CASSSPGDTEAFF. The DNA for the CDR3 is TGTGCCAGCAGCTCGCCGGGGGACACTGAAGCTTTCTTT.

The genes are TRBV5-1 and TRBJ2-5; no reliable D call. The V end lost 7 bases, the J end lost 5 bases, and 9 bases lay between the germline ends. There are 11 residues in the CDR3. Per the germline V gene, CDR1 is SGHRS and CDR2 is YFSETQ. CDR3 DNA sequence: TGCGCCAGCTTCGAAGAGGAGACCCAGTACTTC. This gives the protein CASFEEETQYF.

The CDR3: CASSLAAGDTGELFF. In DNA, the CDR3 is TGTGCCAGCAGCTTAGCAGCGGGAGACACCGGGGAGCTGTTTTTT. The rearrangement joins TRBV7-7 to TRBJ2-2, with 8 bases matching TRBD2. The V and J ends lost 0 bases and 3 bases, in that order; junction bases with no gene match: 0. The V gene's germline CDR1 is SSHAT and CDR2 FNYEAQ (reference sequence). The CDR3 is made up of 15 amino acids.

The rearrangement uses TRBV21-1 and TRBJ2-2; the listed D gene, TRBD1, was not tested against the DNA. TRBV21-1 is a recognized pseudogene. The CDR3 spans 22 residues. CDR3 DNA sequence: TGTGCCAGCAGCAATCTTTTTTCGAATTATACAGGGAGCGTCGTATACACCGGGGAGCTGTTTTTT. This codes for CASSNLFSNYTGSVVYTGELFF.